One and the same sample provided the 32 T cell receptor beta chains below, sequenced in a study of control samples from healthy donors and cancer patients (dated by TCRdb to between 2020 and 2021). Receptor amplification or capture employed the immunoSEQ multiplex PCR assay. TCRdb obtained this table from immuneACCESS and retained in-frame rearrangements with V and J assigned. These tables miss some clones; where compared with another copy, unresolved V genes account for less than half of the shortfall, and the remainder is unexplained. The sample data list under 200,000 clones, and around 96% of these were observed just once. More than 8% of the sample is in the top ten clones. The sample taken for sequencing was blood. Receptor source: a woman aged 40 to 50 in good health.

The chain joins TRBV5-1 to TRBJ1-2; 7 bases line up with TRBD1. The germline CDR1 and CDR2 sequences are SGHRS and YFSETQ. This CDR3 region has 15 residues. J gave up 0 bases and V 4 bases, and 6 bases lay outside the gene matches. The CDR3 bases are TGCGCCAGCAGCATAGGGACAGCAACTAACTATGGCTACACCTTC. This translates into CASSIGTATNYGYTF.

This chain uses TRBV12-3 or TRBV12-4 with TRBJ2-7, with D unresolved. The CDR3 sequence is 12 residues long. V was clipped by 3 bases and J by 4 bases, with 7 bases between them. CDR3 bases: TGTGCCAGCAGTTTCATTAGGTACGAGCAGTACTTC. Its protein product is CASSFIRYEQYF.

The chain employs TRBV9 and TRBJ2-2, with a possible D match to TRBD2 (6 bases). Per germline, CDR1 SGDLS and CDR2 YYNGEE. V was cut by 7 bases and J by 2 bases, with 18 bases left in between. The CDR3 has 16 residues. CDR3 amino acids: CASGPWAGPNTGELFF. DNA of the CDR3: TGTGCCAGCGGACCTTGGGCGGGGCCAAACACCGGGGAGCTGTTTTTT.

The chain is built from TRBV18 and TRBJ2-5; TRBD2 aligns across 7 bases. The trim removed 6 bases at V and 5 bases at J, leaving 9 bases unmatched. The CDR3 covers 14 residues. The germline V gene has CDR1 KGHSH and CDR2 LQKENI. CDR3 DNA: TGTGCCAGCTCGGAACTAGCGACCGGCGAGACCCAGTACTTC. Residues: CASSELATGETQYF.

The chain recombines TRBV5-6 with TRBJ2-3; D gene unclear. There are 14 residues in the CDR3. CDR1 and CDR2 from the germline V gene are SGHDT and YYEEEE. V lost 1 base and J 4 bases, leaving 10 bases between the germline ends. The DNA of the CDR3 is TGTGCCAGCAGCTTGCTCCTTAGTCCAGATACGCAGTATTTT. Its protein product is CASSLLLSPDTQYF.

CDR3 sequence: CASSQELRAQPQHF. DNA of the CDR3: TGTGCCAGCAGCCAAGAGCTGCGTGCTCAGCCCCAGCATTTT. V and J are TRBV14 and TRBJ1-5; D remains unclear. The CDR3 spans 14 residues. Trimming pared 0 bases from V and 6 bases from J, leaving 9 bases between. Germline values: CDR1 SGHDN, CDR2 FVKESK.

CDR3 protein: CASSLLGETEAFF. As DNA, the CDR3 is TGTGCCAGCAGCTTACTGGGGGAGACTGAAGCTTTCTTT. This rearrangement joins TRBV7-9 to TRBJ1-1, with D perhaps matching TRBD1 (5 bases). Trimming pared 2 bases from V and 5 bases from J, leaving 9 bases between. This CDR3 has 13 residues. Germline V gives CDR1 SEHNR, CDR2 FQNEAQ (reference sequence).

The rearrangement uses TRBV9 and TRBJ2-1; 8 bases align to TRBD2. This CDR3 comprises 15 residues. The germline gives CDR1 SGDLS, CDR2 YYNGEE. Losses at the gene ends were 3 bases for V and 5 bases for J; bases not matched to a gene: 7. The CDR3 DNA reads TGTGCCAGCAGCGCCTGGACTAGCCGGGACAATGAGCAGTTCTTC. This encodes CASSAWTSRDNEQFF.

The DNA of the CDR3 is TGTGCCAGCACCCCGGGTCTTCCTTTCGTTTCTAGCACAGATACGCAGTATTTT. It codes for CASTPGLPFVSSTDTQYF. V gene TRBV6-2 or TRBV6-3 combines with J gene TRBJ2-3; unclear D gene. Germline V gives CDR1 MNHEY, CDR2 SVGEGT. Trimming shortened V by 7 bases and J by 0 bases, and 23 bases separated the two germline ends. This CDR3 contains 18 residues.

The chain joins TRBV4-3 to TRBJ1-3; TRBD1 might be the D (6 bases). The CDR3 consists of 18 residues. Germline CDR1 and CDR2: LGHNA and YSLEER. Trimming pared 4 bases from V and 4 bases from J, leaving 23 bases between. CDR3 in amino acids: CASSPTFKGGWHGNTIYF. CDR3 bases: TGCGCCAGCAGCCCTACCTTCAAGGGGGGGTGGCACGGAAACACCATATATTTT.

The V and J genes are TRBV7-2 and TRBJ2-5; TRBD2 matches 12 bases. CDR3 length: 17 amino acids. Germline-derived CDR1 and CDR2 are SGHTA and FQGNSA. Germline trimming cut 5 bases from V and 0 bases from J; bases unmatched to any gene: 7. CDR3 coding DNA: TGTGCCAGCAGCCCGGGACTAGCGGGTATATACCAAGAGACCCAGTACTTC. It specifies CASSPGLAGIYQETQYF.

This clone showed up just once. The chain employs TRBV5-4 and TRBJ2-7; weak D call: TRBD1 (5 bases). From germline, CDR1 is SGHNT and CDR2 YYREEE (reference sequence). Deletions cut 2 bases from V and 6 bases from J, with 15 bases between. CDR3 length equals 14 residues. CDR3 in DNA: TGTGCCAGCAGCTTCCAGCAGGGATCGGGCGAGCAGTACTTC. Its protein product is CASSFQQGSGEQYF.

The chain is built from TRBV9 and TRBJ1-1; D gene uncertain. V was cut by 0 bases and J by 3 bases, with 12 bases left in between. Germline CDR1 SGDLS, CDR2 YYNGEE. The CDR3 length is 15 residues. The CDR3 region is CASSVASTADTEAFF. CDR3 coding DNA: TGTGCCAGCAGCGTAGCTAGCACAGCTGACACTGAAGCTTTCTTT.

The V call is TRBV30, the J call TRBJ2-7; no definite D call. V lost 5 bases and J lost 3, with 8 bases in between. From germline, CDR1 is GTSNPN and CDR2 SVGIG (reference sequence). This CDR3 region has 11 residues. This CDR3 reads CAWDHSYEQYF. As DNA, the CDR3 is TGTGCCTGGGATCATAGCTACGAGCAGTACTTC.

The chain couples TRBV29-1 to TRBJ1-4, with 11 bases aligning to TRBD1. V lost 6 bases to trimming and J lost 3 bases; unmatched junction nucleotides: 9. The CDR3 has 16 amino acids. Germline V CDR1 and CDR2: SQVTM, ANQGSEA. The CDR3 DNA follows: TGCAGCGTCGTTGCCGGGACAGGGGGTGCTAATGAAAAACTGTTTTTT. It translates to CSVVAGTGGANEKLFF. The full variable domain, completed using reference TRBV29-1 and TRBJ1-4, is SAVISQKPSRDICQRGTSLTIQCQVDSQVTMMFWYRQQPGQSLTLIATANQGSEATYESGFVIDKFPISRPNLTFSTLTVSNMSPEDSSIYLCSVVAGTGGANEKLFFGSGTQLSVL.

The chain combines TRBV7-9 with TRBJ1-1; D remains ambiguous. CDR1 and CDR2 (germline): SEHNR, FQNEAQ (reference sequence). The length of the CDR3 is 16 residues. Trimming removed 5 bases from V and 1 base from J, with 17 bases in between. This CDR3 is CASSNRQLDSNTEAFF. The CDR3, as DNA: TGTGCCAGCAGCAACCGACAACTTGATTCGAACACTGAAGCTTTCTTT.

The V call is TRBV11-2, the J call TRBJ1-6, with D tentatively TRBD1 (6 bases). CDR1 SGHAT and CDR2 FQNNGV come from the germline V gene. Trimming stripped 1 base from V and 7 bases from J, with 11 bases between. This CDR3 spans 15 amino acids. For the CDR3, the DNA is TGTGCCAGCAGCTTAGCCGCAGGGGACAATTCACCCCTCCACTTT. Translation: CASSLAAGDNSPLHF.

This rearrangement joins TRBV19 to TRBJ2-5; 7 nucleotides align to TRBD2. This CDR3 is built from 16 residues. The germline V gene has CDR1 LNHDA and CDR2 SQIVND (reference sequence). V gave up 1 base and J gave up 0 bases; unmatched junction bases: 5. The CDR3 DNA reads TGTGCCAGTAGTATAGGCACTAGCGCGTACCAAGAGACCCAGTACTTC. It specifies CASSIGTSAYQETQYF.

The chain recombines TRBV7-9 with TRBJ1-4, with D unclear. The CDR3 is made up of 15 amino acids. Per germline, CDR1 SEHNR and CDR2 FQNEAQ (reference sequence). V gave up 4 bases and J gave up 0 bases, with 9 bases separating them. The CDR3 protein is CASSSNSATNEKLFF. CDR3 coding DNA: TGTGCCAGCAGCTCGAACAGTGCAACTAATGAAAAACTGTTTTTT.

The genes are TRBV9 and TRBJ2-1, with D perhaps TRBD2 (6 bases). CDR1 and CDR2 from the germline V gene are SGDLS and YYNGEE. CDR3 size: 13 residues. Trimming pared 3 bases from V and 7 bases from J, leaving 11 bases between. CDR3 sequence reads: CASSGGALNEQFF. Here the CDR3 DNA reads TGTGCCAGCAGCGGCGGGGCTCTTAATGAGCAGTTCTTC. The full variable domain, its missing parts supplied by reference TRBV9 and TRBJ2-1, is DSGVTQTPKHLITATGQRVTLRCSPRSGDLSVYWYQQSLDQGLQFLIQYYNGEERAKGNILERFSAQQFPDLHSELNLSSLELGDSALYFCASSGGALNEQFFGPGTRLTVL.

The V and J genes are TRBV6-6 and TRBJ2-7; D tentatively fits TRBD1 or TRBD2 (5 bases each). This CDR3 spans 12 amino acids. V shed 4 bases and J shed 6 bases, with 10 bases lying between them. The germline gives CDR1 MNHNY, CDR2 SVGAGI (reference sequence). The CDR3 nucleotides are TGTGCCAGCAGTTCCCCGGGGACCGAGCAGTACTTC. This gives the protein CASSSPGTEQYF.

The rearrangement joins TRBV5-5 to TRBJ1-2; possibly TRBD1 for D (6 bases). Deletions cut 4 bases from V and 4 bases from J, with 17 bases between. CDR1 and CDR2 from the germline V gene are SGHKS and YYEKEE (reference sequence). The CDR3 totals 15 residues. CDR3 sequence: CASSPSGQNRYGYTF. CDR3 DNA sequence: TGTGCCAGCAGCCCTAGTGGACAGAACCGCTATGGCTACACCTTC.

This CDR3 is CASSLFGTHSGNTIYF. CDR3 DNA: TGTGCCAGCAGTTTATTCGGGACACACTCTGGAAACACCATATATTTT. This chain joins TRBV28 and TRBJ1-3; D is possibly TRBD1 (6 bases). The V end was cut by 1 base, the J end by 0 bases, with 10 bases between. Germline V gene data show CDR1 as MDHEN and CDR2 as SYDVKM. The CDR3 sequence is 16 residues long.

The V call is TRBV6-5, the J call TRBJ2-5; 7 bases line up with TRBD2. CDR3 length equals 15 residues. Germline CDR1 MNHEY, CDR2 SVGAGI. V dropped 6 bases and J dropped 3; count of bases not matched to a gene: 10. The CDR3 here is CASRLGGSGEETQYF. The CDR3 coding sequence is TGTGCCAGCAGATTGGGAGGGTCCGGGGAAGAGACCCAGTACTTC.

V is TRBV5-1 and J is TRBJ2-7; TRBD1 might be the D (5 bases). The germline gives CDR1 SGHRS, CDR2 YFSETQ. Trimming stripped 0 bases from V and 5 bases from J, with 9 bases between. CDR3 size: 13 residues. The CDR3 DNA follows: TGCGCCAGCAGCTTGGAAGGCAGGGACGAGCAGTACTTC. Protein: CASSLEGRDEQYF.

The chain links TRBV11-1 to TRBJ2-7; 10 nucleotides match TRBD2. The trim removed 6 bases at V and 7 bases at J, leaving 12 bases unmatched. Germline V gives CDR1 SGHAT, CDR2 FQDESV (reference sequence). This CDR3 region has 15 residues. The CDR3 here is CASSPAGGTSREQYF. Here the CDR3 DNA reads TGTGCCAGCAGTCCAGCGGGGGGGACCTCTCGGGAGCAGTACTTC.

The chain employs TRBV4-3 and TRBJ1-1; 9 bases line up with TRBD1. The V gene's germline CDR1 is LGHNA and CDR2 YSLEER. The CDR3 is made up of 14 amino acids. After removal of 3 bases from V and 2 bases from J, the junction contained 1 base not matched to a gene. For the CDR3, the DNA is TGCGCCAGCAGCCAGACAGGGGGAAACACTGAAGCTTTCTTT. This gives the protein CASSQTGGNTEAFF.

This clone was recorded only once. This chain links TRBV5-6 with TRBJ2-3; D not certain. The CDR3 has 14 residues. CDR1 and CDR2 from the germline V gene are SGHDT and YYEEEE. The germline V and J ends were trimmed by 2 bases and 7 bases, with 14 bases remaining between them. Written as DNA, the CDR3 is TGTGCCAGCAGCTTTGGCACGCTTTTCAATACGCAGTATTTT. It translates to CASSFGTLFNTQYF.

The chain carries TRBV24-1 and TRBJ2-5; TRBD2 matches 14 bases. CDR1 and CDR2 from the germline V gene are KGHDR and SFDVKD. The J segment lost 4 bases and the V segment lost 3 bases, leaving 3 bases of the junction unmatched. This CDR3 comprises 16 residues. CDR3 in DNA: TGTGCCACCAGTGATGGGACTAGCGGGGGACGAGAGACCCAGTACTTC. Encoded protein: CATSDGTSGGRETQYF.

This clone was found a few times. The CDR3 DNA reads as TGTGCCAGCACTCCGATGGGCGGGGGCTCGACCTACGAGCAGTACTTC. Its protein is CASTPMGGGSTYEQYF. The chain links TRBV2 to TRBJ2-7; D may be TRBD2 (7 bases). Trimming stripped 7 bases from V and 2 bases from J, with 21 bases between. From germline, CDR1 is SNHLY and CDR2 FYNNEI. This CDR3 has 16 residues. Complete variable domain (other parts from reference TRBV2 and TRBJ2-7): EPEVTQTPSHQVTQMGQEVILRCVPISNHLYFYWYRQILGQKVEFLVSFYNNEISEKSEIFDDQFSVERPDGSNFTLKIRSTKLEDSAMYFCASTPMGGGSTYEQYFGPGTRLTVT.

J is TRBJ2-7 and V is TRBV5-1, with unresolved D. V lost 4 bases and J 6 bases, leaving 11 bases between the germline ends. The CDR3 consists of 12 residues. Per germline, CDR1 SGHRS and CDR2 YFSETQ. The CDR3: CASSGDQGEQYF. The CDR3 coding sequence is TGCGCCAGCAGCGGCGATCAAGGCGAGCAGTACTTC.

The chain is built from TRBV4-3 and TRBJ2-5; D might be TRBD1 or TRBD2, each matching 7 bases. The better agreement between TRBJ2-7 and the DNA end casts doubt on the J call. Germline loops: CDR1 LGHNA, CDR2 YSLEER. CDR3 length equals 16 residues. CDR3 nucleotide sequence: TGCGCCAGCAGCCAAGAATACAGGGGAGGGTCCTACGAGCAGTACTTC. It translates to CASSQEYRGGSYEQYF.